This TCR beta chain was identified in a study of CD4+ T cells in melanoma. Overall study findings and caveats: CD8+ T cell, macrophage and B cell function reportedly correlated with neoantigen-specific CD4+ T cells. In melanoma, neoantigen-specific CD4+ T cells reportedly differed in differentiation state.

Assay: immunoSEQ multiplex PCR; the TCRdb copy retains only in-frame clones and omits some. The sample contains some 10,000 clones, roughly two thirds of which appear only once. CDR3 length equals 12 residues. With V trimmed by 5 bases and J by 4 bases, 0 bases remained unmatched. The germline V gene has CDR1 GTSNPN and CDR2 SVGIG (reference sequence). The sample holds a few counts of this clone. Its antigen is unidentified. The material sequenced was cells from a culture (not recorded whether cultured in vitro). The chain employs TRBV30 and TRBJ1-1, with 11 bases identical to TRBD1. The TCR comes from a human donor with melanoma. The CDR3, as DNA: TGTGCCTGGGGGACAGGGGGCACTGAAGCTTTCTTT. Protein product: CAWGTGGTEAFF.